Included here is one T cell receptor beta chain sequence, with context. Its antigen is still unknown. TCRdb keeps only in-frame clones here, not all; method: immunoSEQ multiplex PCR. The table has tens of thousands of clones, approximately 92% seen once; the top ten hold around 2%. With 3 bases removed from V and 4 bases from J, the gap between germline ends came to 14 bases. The CDR3 loop spans 14 amino acids. Per germline, CDR1 GTSNPN and CDR2 SVGIG (reference sequence). The source of the sample is a study of a mutant IDH1 vaccine in newly diagnosed glioma. Study as a whole: Vaccination was launched 4-6 weeks after radiotherapy alone, or with temozolomide cycles. The treated group averaged about 39 years old and was roughly 60% male, roughly 38% female. Visit V13 took place at week 47, and visit V12 happened at week 35. Whole-study results and caveats: There were vaccine-induced immune responses in more than 85% of the patients.

Time point here: week 35, safety follow-up. A 20-mer mutant IDH1 peptide at 300 ug was injected subcutaneously with topical imiquimod. The V call is TRBV30, the J call TRBJ2-3, with D tentatively TRBD2 (7 bases). Sequencing used PBMCs, obtained from a glioma patient whose treatment included an IDH1 peptide vaccine. This TCR was recovered from a man aged 45-65 years with glioma. The CDR3 loop is CAWRAGAGSDTQYF. DNA of the CDR3: TGTGCCTGGAGGGCGGGGGCGGGCTCAGATACGCAGTATTTT.